These T cell receptor beta chains were read from a single sample in a study of T-cell memory formation after mild COVID-19. A single record per CDR3 protein comes from TCRdb applying MiXCR to the 5' RACE reads. Of some 410,000 distinct CDR3 sequences listed, about 22% were seen once; the top ten hold roughly 13%. The sequenced sample consisted of PBMCs or a T cell subset sorted from them (not recorded which). These receptors were taken from an adult woman who had mild COVID-19 (a few samples of this study predate the infection). Cell type and time point are not known. Each CDR3 is given with its conserved first and last residue. A D gene is named only where the DNA matches it firmly. The size field is filled for only some rows; it gives once, few, many or a size class.

v_call	d_call	j_call	clone_size	cdr3_nt	cdr3_aa
TRBV20-1	TRBD2	TRBJ2-1	NA	TGCAGTGCTAGATCCAGCGGGGGTCACAATGAGCAGTTCTTC	CSARSSGGHNEQFF
TRBV15	NA	TRBJ2-4	few	TGTGCCACCAGCGTCACCGGGATCGGATACATTCAGTACTTC	CATSVTGIGYIQYF
TRBV9	TRBD2	TRBJ2-2	few	TGTGCCAGCAGCGTAGATCTGGGGGGAGGGACCGGGGAGCTGTTTTTT	CASSVDLGGGTGELFF
TRBV6-4	TRBD2	TRBJ2-7	NA	TGTGCCAGCAGCCAAGCAGGGACTAGGGTTCCGCGGCAGTACTTC	CASSQAGTRVPRQYF
TRBV5-1	TRBD1	TRBJ2-5	NA	TGCGCCAGCAGCATGACAGGGGGCGAAGAGACCCAGTACTTC	CASSMTGGEETQYF
TRBV12-3/TRBV12-4	NA	TRBJ2-1	few	TGTGCCAGCAGCCCTACAGGGTTCGAACACAATGAGCAGTTCTTC	CASSPTGFEHNEQFF
TRBV7-2	TRBD1	TRBJ2-6	NA	TGTGCCAGCAGCTTAGTCAGGGGGCAGGGTGGGGCCAACGTCCTGACTTTC	CASSLVRGQGGANVLTF
TRBV3-1	NA	TRBJ1-3	once	TGTGCCAGCAGCCAAGGCTACTCTGGAAACACCATATATTTT	CASSQGYSGNTIYF
TRBV10-3	NA	TRBJ2-1	many	TGTGCCTCTAGACTAGGGAGCAATGAGCAGTTCTTC	CASRLGSNEQFF
TRBV6-1	NA	TRBJ2-5	NA	TGTGCCAGCGGGGACGGTGGAGGACAAGAGACCCAGTACTTC	CASGDGGGQETQYF
TRBV7-9	NA	TRBJ2-6	NA	TGCGTGGGGAACAACTGGGCCAACGTCCTGACTTTC	CVGNNWANVLTF
TRBV24-1	NA	TRBJ1-2	few	TGTGCCACCAGTGCAGGGGCTAACTATGGCTACACCTTC	CATSAGANYGYTF
TRBV7-9	TRBD2	TRBJ2-3	many	TGTGCCAGCAGCTTAGGCCTCAGCGGGGGGCCCACAGATACGCAGTATTTT	CASSLGLSGGPTDTQYF
TRBV24-1	NA	TRBJ2-2	few	TGTGCCACCAGTGATTTGCACCAGGACACCGGGGAGCTGTTTTTT	CATSDLHQDTGELFF
TRBV24-1	TRBD1	TRBJ2-1	NA	TGTGCCACCAGTCGACAGGGCCCCTACAATGAGCAGTTCTTC	CATSRQGPYNEQFF
TRBV7-3	NA	TRBJ2-1	many	TGTGCCAGCAGCTCGACGGGGACACGCTACAATGAGCAGTTCTTC	CASSSTGTRYNEQFF
TRBV11-2	NA	TRBJ2-1	NA	TGTGCCAGCAGCCTTGTTTGGACACTCTACAATGAGCAGTTCTTC	CASSLVWTLYNEQFF
TRBV9	TRBD1	TRBJ1-1	NA	TGTGCCAGCAGCGTAGCCGACAGGGGGAACACTGAAGCTTTCTTT	CASSVADRGNTEAFF
TRBV5-4	TRBD2	TRBJ2-7	NA	TGTGCCAGCAGCCGGACTAGCGGAACGACCTACGAGCAGTACTTC	CASSRTSGTTYEQYF
TRBV7-9	NA	TRBJ1-5	NA	TGTGCCAGCAGCGGCCAACAGGGAAATCAGCCCCAGCATTTT	CASSGQQGNQPQHF
TRBV6-5	NA	TRBJ1-1	few	TGTGCCAGCAAGAGGGGGGGGCGAGTGAACACTGAAGCTTTCTTT	CASKRGGRVNTEAFF
TRBV7-9	TRBD2	TRBJ2-2	few	TGTGCCAGCAGCCGAGGACTAGCGGACACCGGGGAGCTGTTTTTT	CASSRGLADTGELFF
TRBV6-1	NA	TRBJ1-5	NA	TGTGCCAGCAATCTCCAGGGGAATCAGCCCCAGCATTTT	CASNLQGNQPQHF
TRBV7-9	NA	TRBJ1-1	NA	TGTGCCAGCACACAGGACACTGAAGCTTTCTTT	CASTQDTEAFF
TRBV24-1	NA	TRBJ2-2	few	TGTGCCACCAGTGATCCGACCCATTGGGACACCGGGGAGCTGTTTTTT	CATSDPTHWDTGELFF
TRBV7-2	TRBD2	TRBJ2-1	few	TGTGCCAGCAGCTTAGTTGCGGGAGGGCCAATCCACAATGAGCAGTTCTTC	CASSLVAGGPIHNEQFF
TRBV12-3/TRBV12-4	NA	TRBJ1-2	NA	TGTGCCAGCAGTTTATGGGGTAATGGCTACACCTTC	CASSLWGNGYTF
TRBV18	TRBD2	TRBJ2-1	NA	TGTGCCAGCTCACCACCGGGGGGGCTAGCGGGCGGAGAGCAGTTCTTC	CASSPPGGLAGGEQFF
TRBV7-2	NA	TRBJ2-7	few	TGTGCCAGCAGCCCGTGGATTTCCTACGAGCAGTACTTC	CASSPWISYEQYF
TRBV30	NA	TRBJ2-3	NA	TGTGCCTGGACACACTCGACTAGCACAGATACGCAGTATTTT	CAWTHSTSTDTQYF
TRBV7-9	NA	TRBJ2-1	many	TGTGGGGCGGCCAGCTCCTACAATGAGCAGTTCTTC	CGAASSYNEQFF
TRBV18	NA	TRBJ1-1	NA	TGTGCCAGCTCACCTCTTTGGGGGAACACTGAAGCTTTCTTT	CASSPLWGNTEAFF
TRBV4-3	NA	TRBJ2-5	NA	TGCGCCAGCAGCCAAGGGGTTCAAGAGACCCAGTACTTC	CASSQGVQETQYF
TRBV10-3	TRBD2	TRBJ2-3	NA	TGTGCCAACAAGCCTAGCGGGGGGGCCCCAGATACGCAGTATTTT	CANKPSGGAPDTQYF
TRBV4-1	TRBD2	TRBJ2-7	NA	TGCGCCAGCAGCCAAGCCCCCGCTAGCGGGACCTACGAGCAGTACTTC	CASSQAPASGTYEQYF
TRBV29-1	NA	TRBJ1-5	NA	TGCAGCGTTGGGGCAGGGGTGGGCAATCAGCCCCAGCATTTT	CSVGAGVGNQPQHF
TRBV25-1	NA	TRBJ2-3	NA	TGTGCCAGCAGTGCAGAGGGAAACACAGATACGCAGTATTTT	CASSAEGNTDTQYF
TRBV12-3/TRBV12-4	NA	TRBJ2-1	NA	TGTGCCAGCCGCGAGGGTATTTCCTACAATGAGCAGTTCTTC	CASREGISYNEQFF
TRBV5-1	TRBD2	TRBJ2-5	few	TGCGCCAGCAGCTCTACTAGCGGGGCAGGGGAGACCCAGTACTTC	CASSSTSGAGETQYF
TRBV12-3/TRBV12-4	TRBD2	TRBJ2-1	few	TGTGCCAGCAGCCCCAGCGGGATGGCCTACAATGAGCAGTTCTTC	CASSPSGMAYNEQFF
TRBV14	NA	TRBJ2-5	NA	TGTGCCAGCAGCCAAGCCGGTTTTCAAGAGACCCAGTACTTC	CASSQAGFQETQYF
TRBV5-1	TRBD2	TRBJ2-6	few	TGCGCCAGCAGCTTCCTCGGGGGGGCTGGGGCCAACGTCCTGACTTTC	CASSFLGGAGANVLTF
TRBV4-1	NA	TRBJ1-5	NA	TGCGCCAGCAGCCTATACAGCAGGGGCTCCAATCAGCCCCAGCATTTT	CASSLYSRGSNQPQHF
TRBV13	TRBD2	TRBJ2-7	NA	TGTGCCAGCAGCTCTCCGGGACTAGCGGGATCTGGGTACGAGCAGTACTTC	CASSSPGLAGSGYEQYF
TRBV24-1	NA	TRBJ2-1	few	TGTGCCACCAGTGACCCGGGCCTTAATCCAAATGAGCAGTTCTTC	CATSDPGLNPNEQFF
TRBV15	NA	TRBJ2-4	few	TGTGCCACCAGCAGAGATGAGGGCATTCAGTACTTC	CATSRDEGIQYF
TRBV5-6	TRBD1	TRBJ1-2	NA	TGTGCCAGCAGCCAAATCTCCGGACAGGGCTATGGCTACACCTTC	CASSQISGQGYGYTF
TRBV27	NA	TRBJ2-6	NA	TGTGCCAGCAGTCTATTCTCCTCGGACGTCAACGTCCTGACTTTC	CASSLFSSDVNVLTF
TRBV4-3	TRBD1	TRBJ1-1	NA	TGCGCCAGCAGCCCGGGACAGCTGATAGAAGCTTTCTTT	CASSPGQLIEAFF
TRBV5-6	NA	TRBJ1-1	many	TGTGCCAGCAGCAGAAGGACAGCGACTGAAGCTTTCTTT	CASSRRTATEAFF